This TCR beta chain was identified in a study of response to subunit inactivated influenza vaccine. Germline-derived CDR1 and CDR2 are LGHNA and YNFKEQ. The V end was cut by 8 bases, the J end by 5 bases, with 25 bases between. The CDR3 covers 16 residues. The sample holds one count of this clonotype. What it binds is not known. General observations from the study: Authors suggested seasonal influenza vaccinations each recruit few new T cells.

Each CDR3 protein gets one entry after TCRdb re-called the RT-PCR reads with MiXCR. The sample has hundreds of thousands of distinct CDR3 sequences, about 15% seen once. The J gene is TRBJ2-7, the V gene TRBV4-2, with D maybe TRBD2 (7 bases). The receptor's source is a middle-aged man who received an inactivated influenza vaccine. The sequencing here drew on PBMCs from blood, taken approximately 15 days before vaccination. This CDR3 reads CASANLLSGGRNEQYF. DNA of the CDR3: TGTGCCAGCGCGAACCTTCTCTCCGGGGGGCGGAACGAGCAGTACTTC.